These 32 T cell receptor beta chains share one sample of origin, sequenced in a study of blood T cell repertoires in COVID-19 (TCRdb year 2020). Receptor amplification or capture employed the immunoSEQ multiplex PCR assay. TCRdb re-hosts the immuneACCESS table, in-frame sequences only. Its copies lack some clones; in the studies checked, an unresolved V gene accounts for under half of them, and the cause for the rest is not known. The sample includes 150,000 to 200,000 clones, with roughly 90% observed a single time. Clones ranked in the top ten supply 0.95% to 1.5% of the sample. Sequencing was done on a sample of PBMCs or T cells enriched from blood (not recorded which). Receptors were obtained from a human donor with acute COVID-19. The donor label of this sample is uncertain.

The V gene is TRBV10-3, the J gene TRBJ2-1; possibly TRBD2 for D (5 bases). The CDR3 loop spans 14 amino acids. CDR1 ENHRY and CDR2 SYGVKD come from the germline V gene. The V and J ends lost 4 bases and 7 bases respectively, with 14 bases between them. CDR3 sequence reads: CAISGGTSTNEQFF. In DNA, the CDR3 is TGTGCCATCAGTGGGGGAACTAGTACAAATGAGCAGTTCTTC.

This sequence joins TRBV5-6 and TRBJ1-2; D is perhaps TRBD1 (6 bases). The CDR3 runs 12 residues. V dropped 3 bases and J dropped 8 bases, with 11 bases sitting between them. The germline V gene has CDR1 SGHDT and CDR2 YYEEEE. CDR3 sequence (DNA): TGTGCCAGCAGCTGGGACGGGACAGGCTACACCTTC. Protein product: CASSWDGTGYTF.

This chain links TRBV6-5 with TRBJ2-1; 11 bases line up with TRBD2. This CDR3 spans 13 amino acids. The trim removed 11 bases at V and 6 bases at J, leaving 6 bases unmatched. Germline CDR1 MNHEY, CDR2 SVGAGI. The CDR3 is CACLGTSGNEQFF. CDR3 in DNA: TGTGCCTGTCTCGGGACTAGCGGCAATGAGCAGTTCTTC.

V usage is TRBV4-3 and J usage is TRBJ1-6; 8 bases map to TRBD1. Trimming removed 0 bases from V and 7 bases from J; junction bases left unmatched: 5. Germline assignment: CDR1 LGHNA and CDR2 YSLEER. The CDR3 contains 16 residues. The DNA of the CDR3 is TGCGCCAGCAGCCAAGATGGGGACAGGCAAAATTCACCCCTCCACTTT. Its protein is CASSQDGDRQNSPLHF.

The chain links TRBV19 to TRBJ2-5; 9 bases line up with TRBD2. V trimming: 6 bases; J trimming: 5 bases; junction bases outside the gene matches: 10. CDR3 length equals 15 residues. From germline, CDR1 is LNHDA and CDR2 SQIVND (reference sequence). CDR3 protein: CASSHRRGGLETQYF. CDR3 nucleotides: TGTGCCAGTAGCCATCGGCGGGGGGGCCTGGAGACCCAGTACTTC.

This chain links TRBV25-1 with TRBJ1-2; a weak D match, TRBD1 (5 bases). The CDR3 length is 12 residues. V lost 7 bases to trimming and J lost 1 base, with 7 bases between them. Per the germline V gene, CDR1 is MGHDK and CDR2 is SYGVNS. The CDR3 sequence: CASTRDNYGYTF. The CDR3, as DNA: TGTGCCAGCACCAGGGATAACTATGGCTACACCTTC.

The V call is TRBV5-6, the J call TRBJ1-4, with TRBD1 matching 10 bases. The CDR3 contains 13 residues. CDR1 and CDR2 (germline): SGHDT, YYEEEE. The ends lost 3 bases at V and 15 bases at J; junction bases unmatched: 8. The CDR3 sequence: CASSYRPGQGLFF. The CDR3 DNA sequence: TGTGCCAGCAGCTATCGCCCGGGACAGGGGTTGTTTTTT.

The chain links TRBV9 to TRBJ2-7; TRBD2 aligns across 11 bases. The CDR3 has 15 residues. V lost 0 bases to trimming and J lost 5 bases; unmatched junction nucleotides: 4. CDR1 SGDLS and CDR2 YYNGEE come from the germline V gene. The CDR3 loop is CASSVGPSGGNEQYF. The CDR3 DNA follows: TGTGCCAGCAGCGTAGGTCCTAGCGGGGGGAACGAGCAGTACTTC.

The rearrangement links TRBV20-1 to TRBJ1-1, with unresolved D. The CDR3 totals 12 residues. V shed 3 bases and J shed 0 bases, with 5 bases lying between them. Germline V lookup: CDR1 DFQATT, CDR2 SNEGSKA (reference sequence). CDR3 sequence reads: CSASAVNTEAFF. The CDR3 DNA is TGCAGTGCTAGTGCTGTGAACACTGAAGCTTTCTTT.

This chain uses TRBV7-3 with TRBJ1-6; 8 nucleotides line up with TRBD1. V was pared by 3 bases and J by 9 bases, with 4 bases of the junction left unmatched. Germline V gene lookup returns CDR1 SGHTA and CDR2 FQGTGA. The CDR3 loop spans 14 amino acids. The CDR3 loop is CASSLTGTGSPLHF. The CDR3 nucleotides are TGTGCCAGCAGCTTGACAGGGACAGGTTCACCCCTCCACTTT.

The CDR3: CASSQYGTVEAFF. The CDR3 DNA sequence: TGTGCCAGCAGCCAATATGGGACAGTTGAAGCTTTCTTT. The rearrangement joins TRBV14 to TRBJ1-1; 7 bases are a match to TRBD1. Germline lookup yields CDR1 SGHDN and CDR2 FVKESK. The CDR3 length is 13 residues. V lost 2 bases to trimming and J lost 7 bases; unmatched junction nucleotides: 4.

The genes are TRBV19 and TRBJ1-6; 10 bases align to TRBD1. Germline V gene data show CDR1 as LNHDA and CDR2 as SQIVND (reference sequence). V lost 8 bases to trimming and J lost 9 bases; unmatched junction nucleotides: 10. The CDR3 is 15 amino acids. The CDR3 region has the DNA TGTGCCAGTCGTGGGGACAGGGGTAAATCTTCACCCCTCCACTTT. Its protein is CASRGDRGKSSPLHF.

This clone was seen a single time. The chain combines TRBV18 with TRBJ1-5, with D possibly matching TRBD1 (6 bases). The germline V and J ends were trimmed by 2 bases and 7 bases, with 12 bases remaining between them. The CDR3 covers 14 residues. CDR1 and CDR2 (germline): KGHSH, LQKENI. Here the CDR3 reads CASSPGSGEQPQHF. CDR3 coding DNA: TGTGCCAGCTCACCAGGGTCAGGGGAACAGCCCCAGCATTTT.

The chain joins TRBV27 to TRBJ2-3, with TRBD2 matching 7 bases. Germline CDR1 and CDR2: MNHEY and SMNVEV (reference sequence). The CDR3 extends over 12 amino acids. V shed 4 bases, J shed 6 bases, and the junction held 1 base outside the gene matches. The CDR3 region is CASSSGGDTQYF. CDR3 coding DNA: TGTGCCAGCAGTTCCGGGGGGGATACGCAGTATTTT.

This sequence joins TRBV7-9 and TRBJ2-7; maybe TRBD2 (5 bases). There are 14 residues in the CDR3. Germline CDR1 SEHNR, CDR2 FQNEAQ (reference sequence). Deletions cut 1 base from V and 2 bases from J, with 9 bases between. CDR3: CASSLVEEAYEQYF. For the CDR3, the DNA is TGTGCCAGCAGCTTAGTAGAGGAGGCCTACGAGCAGTACTTC.

The table lists this clone with a few counts. The chain joins TRBV6-6 to TRBJ1-5, with 9 positions matching TRBD1. Germline lookup yields CDR1 MNHNY and CDR2 SVGAGI (reference sequence). This CDR3 is built from 15 residues. After removal of 2 bases from V and 6 bases from J, the junction contained 5 bases not matched to a gene. CDR3 DNA sequence: TGTGCCAGCAGTTACACGGACAGGGGAAGTCAGCCCCAGCATTTT. This encodes CASSYTDRGSQPQHF.

The chain recombines TRBV7-9 with TRBJ1-1, with 9 positions matching TRBD1. Germline values: CDR1 SEHNR, CDR2 FQNEAQ (reference sequence). V shed 3 bases and J 4 bases; nucleotides not matched to a gene: 3. The length of the CDR3 is 14 residues. Written as DNA, the CDR3 is TGTGCCAGCAGCTTTACAGGGGGCGGCACTGAAGCTTTCTTT. This sequence encodes CASSFTGGGTEAFF. The variable domain in full, completed from reference TRBV7-9 and TRBJ1-1, reads DTGVSQNPRHKITKRGQNVTFRCDPISEHNRLYWYRQTLGQGPEFLTYFQNEAQLEKSRLLSDRFSAERPKGSFSTLEIQRTEQGDSAMYLCASSFTGGGTEAFFGQGTRLTVV.

The rearrangement joins TRBV19 to TRBJ1-2, with D possibly TRBD1 on 5 matching bases. This CDR3 spans 12 amino acids. Looked up from germline, CDR1 is LNHDA and CDR2 is SQIVND (reference sequence). Trimming pared 7 bases from V and 7 bases from J, leaving 13 bases between. CDR3 amino acids: CASNPDRGGYTF. The DNA for the CDR3 is TGTGCCAGTAACCCCGACAGAGGTGGCTACACCTTC.

This clone was detected ten times or more. The J gene is TRBJ2-1, the V gene TRBV14; 7 bases agree with TRBD2. The germline CDR1 and CDR2 sequences are SGHDN and FVKESK. The CDR3 runs to 16 residues. Trimming at V came to 3 bases and at J to 0 bases, leaving 5 bases not matched to a gene. The CDR3 loop reads CASSHSRGGSYNEQFF. As DNA, the CDR3 is TGTGCCAGCAGCCATTCCCGCGGGGGCTCCTACAATGAGCAGTTCTTC.

The chain links TRBV4-3 to TRBJ1-1; a possible D gene is TRBD1 (5 bases). In germline, CDR1 is LGHNA, CDR2 YSLEER. CDR3 size: 16 residues. Trimming removed 0 bases at V and 4 bases at J, with 15 bases between. The CDR3 loop reads CASSQEARGMTTEAFF. Here the CDR3 DNA reads TGCGCCAGCAGCCAAGAGGCTAGGGGTATGACCACTGAAGCTTTCTTT.

The J gene is TRBJ1-6, the V gene TRBV10-3; 7 nucleotides agree with TRBD1. Germline V gene lookup returns CDR1 ENHRY and CDR2 SYGVKD. This CDR3 is 16 amino acids long. With 4 bases clipped from V and 7 bases from J, the junction kept 10 bases outside the gene matches. The CDR3 loop reads CAISASQGPENSPLHF. The DNA of the CDR3 is TGTGCCATCAGTGCATCACAGGGGCCAGAGAATTCACCCCTCCACTTT.

V usage is TRBV6-5 and J usage is TRBJ1-2; 7 nucleotides align to TRBD1. This CDR3 contains 12 residues. The germline V gene has CDR1 MNHEY and CDR2 SVGAGI. J lost 6 bases, V lost 10 bases, and 8 bases had no gene match. The CDR3 DNA sequence: TGTGCCACAAACAGGGGAGATGATGGCTACACCTTC. Protein product: CATNRGDDGYTF.

V is TRBV21-1 and J is TRBJ2-3; the table's D call of TRBD1 was not tested on the DNA. TRBV21-1 is assigned pseudogene status. The CDR3 is made up of 12 amino acids. The CDR3 loop is CASSKHTDTQYF. DNA for the CDR3: TGTGCCAGCAGCAAACACACAGATACGCAGTATTTT.

The chain uses TRBV4-1 and TRBJ2-7; 10 bases line up with TRBD2. The CDR3 sequence is 15 residues long. Germline V gives CDR1 MGHRA, CDR2 YSYEKL. V gave up 3 bases and J gave up 3 bases; unmatched junction bases: 5. Written as DNA, the CDR3 is TGCGCCAGCAGCCAGCCTACTAGCGGGGACTACGAGCAGTACTTC. Translating gives CASSQPTSGDYEQYF.

The rearrangement joins TRBV25-1 to TRBJ2-7; D is possibly TRBD2 (7 bases). There are 15 residues in the CDR3. V shed 3 bases and J shed 6 bases, with 18 bases lying between them. Germline CDR1 reads MGHDK; CDR2 reads SYGVNS. The CDR3 region has the DNA TGTGCCAGCAGTGACGACACCGGGGGGCCTGCCGAGCAGTACTTC. Its protein product is CASSDDTGGPAEQYF.

The gene calls are TRBV3-1 (or the pseudogene TRBV3-2) and TRBJ2-7; 13 bases align to TRBD2. Looked up from germline, CDR1 is LGHDT and CDR2 is YNNKEL (reference sequence). The CDR3 loop spans 17 amino acids. The trim removed 1 base at V and 2 bases at J, leaving 5 bases unmatched. CDR3 in DNA: TGTGCCAGCAGCCAAGGACTAGCGGGGGGCCAGGCCTACGAGCAGTACTTC. This gives the protein CASSQGLAGGQAYEQYF.

This rearrangement joins TRBV27 to TRBJ1-2, with D perhaps matching TRBD1 (6 bases). The germline CDR1 and CDR2 sequences are MNHEY and SMNVEV (reference sequence). Deletions cut 5 bases from V and 1 base from J, with 20 bases between. The CDR3 covers 17 residues. CDR3 in amino acids: CASSLSPDRPHNYGYTF. In DNA form, the CDR3 reads TGTGCCAGCAGTCTTTCGCCTGACAGGCCTCATAACTATGGCTACACCTTC.

The chain is built from TRBV4-1 and TRBJ1-2, with D unresolved. Germline CDR1 MGHRA, CDR2 YSYEKL. V was clipped by 3 bases and J by 0 bases, with 5 bases between them. CDR3 size: 13 residues. The CDR3 DNA sequence: TGCGCCAGCAGCCAGGCAACTAACTATGGCTACACCTTC. Its protein is CASSQATNYGYTF.

V is TRBV19 and J is TRBJ1-4, with D unclear. Germline loops: CDR1 LNHDA, CDR2 SQIVND (reference sequence). CDR3 length: 15 amino acids. V was shortened by 6 bases and J by 10 bases, with 21 bases between the two germline ends. CDR3 nucleotide sequence: TGTGCCAGTAGCTCGCGACGGGATGGGTTGGGAAAACTGTTTTTT. Protein: CASSSRRDGLGKLFF.

CDR3 sequence reads: CAWSVKGSNQPQHF. CDR3 nucleotide sequence: TGTGCCTGGAGTGTCAAGGGGAGCAATCAGCCCCAGCATTTT. The chain links TRBV30 to TRBJ1-5; tentatively, D is TRBD1 (5 bases). The V end was cut by 0 bases, the J end by 1 base, with 7 bases between. CDR1 is GTSNPN, CDR2 SVGIG, per germline (reference sequence). This CDR3 contains 14 residues.

The chain joins TRBV27 to TRBJ1-5, with a weak D call TRBD1 (5 bases). Germline V gene sequence: CDR1 MNHEY, CDR2 SMNVEV (reference sequence). This CDR3 has 15 residues. V was trimmed by 4 bases and J by 3 bases, leaving 13 bases between them. As DNA, the CDR3 is TGTGCCAGCAGTTCAATCACAGGCCTCAATCAGCCCCAGCATTTT. Protein sequence: CASSSITGLNQPQHF.

This rearrangement joins TRBV27 to TRBJ1-1; D is uncertain. Trimming shortened V by 6 bases and J by 1 base, and 12 bases separated the two germline ends. The germline V gene has CDR1 MNHEY and CDR2 SMNVEV (reference sequence). The CDR3 extends over 14 amino acids. The DNA for the CDR3 is TGTGCCAGCAGCCCACTAAGCAAGAACACTGAAGCTTTCTTT. This encodes CASSPLSKNTEAFF.